The 8 T cell receptor beta chains below all came from one sample that was sequenced in a study of cytomegalovirus exposure and HLA in healthy donors. Primers for the PCR totalled 60 Vbeta and 13 Jbeta. Profiled with immunoSEQ multiplex PCR; TCRdb holds only in-frame clones, not every one. The data show around 220,000 clones, about 75% seen once. Sequencing was done on a sample of PBMCs. These receptors were taken from a woman in her 30s in good health and CMV-seronegative.

J is TRBJ2-2 and V is TRBV18, with D uncertain. Trimming removed 3 bases at V and 6 bases at J, with 2 bases between. This CDR3 has 11 amino acids. Germline V gives CDR1 KGHSH, CDR2 LQKENI. The CDR3 is CASSPSGELFF. CDR3 in DNA: TGTGCCAGCTCACCCTCCGGGGAGCTGTTTTTT. Together with reference TRBV18 and TRBJ2-2, the CDR3 gives the full variable domain: NAGVMQNPRHLVRRRGQEARLRCSPMKGHSHVYWYRQLPEEGLKFMVYLQKENIIDESGMPKERFSAEFPKEGPSILRIQQVVRGDSAAYFCASSPSGELFFGEGSRLTVL.

The chain employs TRBV19 and TRBJ1-5; D possibly corresponds to TRBD1 (6 bases). CDR1 and CDR2 (germline): LNHDA, SQIVND (reference sequence). CDR3 length: 16 residues. V gave up 10 bases and J gave up 3 bases, with 22 bases separating them. CDR3 in DNA: TGTGCCACCACCGAAGTAGGGGGAGAATCCAATCAGCCCCAGCATTTT. It codes for CATTEVGGESNQPQHF.

This clone was detected only a few times. V is TRBV6-6 and J is TRBJ2-1; no clear D gene. The CDR3 consists of 14 residues. Per germline, CDR1 MNHNY and CDR2 SVGAGI (reference sequence). Trimming stripped 0 bases from V and 8 bases from J, with 11 bases between. The chain's CDR3 is CASSYSLTVDEQFF. The CDR3 DNA sequence: TGTGCCAGCAGTTACTCACTGACTGTGGATGAGCAGTTCTTC.

The chain joins TRBV11-3 to TRBJ1-3; no clear D. The V end lost 5 bases, the J end lost 1 base, and 9 bases lay between the germline ends. CDR1 and CDR2 (germline): SGHNT, YENEEA. The CDR3 runs 14 residues. The CDR3 loop is CASSVAVSGNTIYF. The DNA of the CDR3 is TGTGCCAGCAGCGTAGCGGTTTCTGGAAACACCATATATTTT. Full variable domain (missing parts from reference TRBV11-3 and TRBJ1-3): EAGVVQSPRYKIIEKKQPVAFWCNPISGHNTLYWYLQNLGQGPELLIRYENEEAVDDSQLPKDRFSAERLKGVDSTLKIQPAELGDSAVYLCASSVAVSGNTIYFGEGSWLTVV.

The rearrangement joins TRBV9 to TRBJ1-1; maybe TRBD1 (5 bases). Germline assignment: CDR1 SGDLS and CDR2 YYNGEE. The CDR3 length is 17 residues. With 6 bases removed from V and 4 bases from J, the gap between germline ends came to 25 bases. CDR3 bases: TGTGCCAGCAACGCCGCTAAGGATTTGACCCAGGGCACTGAAGCTTTCTTT. Translated: CASNAAKDLTQGTEAFF.

V is TRBV18 and J is TRBJ2-2; tentative D call: TRBD1 (6 bases). V lost 5 bases and J lost 2, with 12 bases in between. Per germline, CDR1 KGHSH and CDR2 LQKENI. The CDR3 loop spans 15 amino acids. For the CDR3, the DNA is TGTGCCAGCTCAAAGGGACAAGACAACACCGGGGAGCTGTTTTTT. Amino acid sequence: CASSKGQDNTGELFF.

J is TRBJ2-7 and V is TRBV6-5, with TRBD1 identical over 7 bases. Germline V lookup: CDR1 MNHEY, CDR2 SVGAGI. V lost 4 bases, J lost 5 bases, and 8 bases stayed unmatched. The CDR3 runs 14 residues. The CDR3 loop reads CASSLDRALDEQYF. DNA for the CDR3: TGTGCCAGCAGTTTAGACAGGGCCCTCGACGAGCAGTACTTC.

The chain carries TRBV30 and TRBJ2-1; D ambiguous. Between the trimmed V and J ends, which lost 8 bases and 0 bases, there was a span of 11 bases. Germline V gene data show CDR1 as GTSNPN and CDR2 as SVGIG (reference sequence). CDR3 length: 13 residues. DNA for the CDR3: TGTGCCAGCGACTCGAGCTCCTACAATGAGCAGTTCTTC. This gives the protein CASDSSSYNEQFF.